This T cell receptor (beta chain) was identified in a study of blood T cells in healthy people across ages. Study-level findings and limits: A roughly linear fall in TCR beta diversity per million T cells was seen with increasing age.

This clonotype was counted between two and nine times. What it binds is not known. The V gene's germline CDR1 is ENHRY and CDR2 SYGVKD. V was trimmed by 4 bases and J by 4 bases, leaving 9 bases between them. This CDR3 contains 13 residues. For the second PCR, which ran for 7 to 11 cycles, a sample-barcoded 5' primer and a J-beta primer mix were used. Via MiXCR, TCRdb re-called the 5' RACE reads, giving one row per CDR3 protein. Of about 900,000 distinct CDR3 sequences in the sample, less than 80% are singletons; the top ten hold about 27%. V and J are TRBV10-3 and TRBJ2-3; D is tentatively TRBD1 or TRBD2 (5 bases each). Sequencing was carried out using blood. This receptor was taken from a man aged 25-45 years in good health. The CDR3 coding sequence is TGTGCCATCAGTGGGGGGAAGGCAGATACGCAGTATTTT. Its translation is CAISGGKADTQYF.